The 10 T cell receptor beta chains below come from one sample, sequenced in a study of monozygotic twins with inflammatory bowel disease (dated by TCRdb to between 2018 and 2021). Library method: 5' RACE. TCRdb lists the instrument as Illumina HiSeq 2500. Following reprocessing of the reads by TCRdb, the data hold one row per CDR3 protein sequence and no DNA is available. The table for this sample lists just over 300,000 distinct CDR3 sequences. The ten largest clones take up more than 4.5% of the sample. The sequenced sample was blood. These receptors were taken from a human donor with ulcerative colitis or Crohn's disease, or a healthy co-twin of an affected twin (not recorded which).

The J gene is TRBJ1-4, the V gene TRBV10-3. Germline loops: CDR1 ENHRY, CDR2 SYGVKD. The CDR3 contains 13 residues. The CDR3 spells CATKDSTNEKLFF.

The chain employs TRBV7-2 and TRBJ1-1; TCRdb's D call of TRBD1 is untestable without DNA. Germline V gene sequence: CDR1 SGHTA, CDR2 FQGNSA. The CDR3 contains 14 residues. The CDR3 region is CASSPFQGWTEAFF.

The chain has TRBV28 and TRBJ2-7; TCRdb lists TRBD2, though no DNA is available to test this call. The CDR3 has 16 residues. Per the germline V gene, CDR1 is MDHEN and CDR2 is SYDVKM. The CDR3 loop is CDSGGREAGNTYEQYF. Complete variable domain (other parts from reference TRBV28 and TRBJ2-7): DVKVTQSSRYLVKRTGEKVFLECVQDMDHENMFWYRQDPGLGLRLIYFSYDVKMKEKGDIPEGYSVSREKKERFSLILESASTNQTSMYLCDSGGREAGNTYEQYFGPGTRLTVT.

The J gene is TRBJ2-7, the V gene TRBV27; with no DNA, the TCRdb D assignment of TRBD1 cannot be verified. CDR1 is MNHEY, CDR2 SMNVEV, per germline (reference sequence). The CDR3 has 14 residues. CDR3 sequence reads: CASRLLRGANEQYF.

The CDR3 sequence is CASSPFQSDTEAFF. The chain is built from TRBV18 and TRBJ1-1. CDR3 size: 14 residues. Per the germline V gene, CDR1 is KGHSH and CDR2 is LQKENI.

CDR3 sequence reads: CSVEKAVNCEQYF. V is TRBV29-1 and J is TRBJ2-7; TCRdb reports TRBD2, a call that lacks DNA to check it against. This CDR3 spans 13 amino acids. Germline loops: CDR1 SQVTM, CDR2 ANQGSEA.

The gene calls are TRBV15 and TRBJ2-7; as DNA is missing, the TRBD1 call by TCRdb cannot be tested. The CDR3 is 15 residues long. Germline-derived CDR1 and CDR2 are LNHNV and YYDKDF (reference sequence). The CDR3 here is CATSRGRESTYEQYF.

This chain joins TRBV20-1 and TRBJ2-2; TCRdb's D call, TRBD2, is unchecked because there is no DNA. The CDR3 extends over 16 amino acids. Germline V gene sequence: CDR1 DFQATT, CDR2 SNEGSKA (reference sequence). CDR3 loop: CSAPGWASGRSGELFF.

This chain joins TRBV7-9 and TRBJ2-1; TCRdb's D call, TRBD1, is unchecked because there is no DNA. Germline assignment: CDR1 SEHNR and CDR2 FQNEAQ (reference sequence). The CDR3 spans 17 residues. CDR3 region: CASSPEFSGGPYNEQFF.

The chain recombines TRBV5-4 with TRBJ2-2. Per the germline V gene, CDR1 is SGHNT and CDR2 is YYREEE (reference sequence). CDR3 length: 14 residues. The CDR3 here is CASGRDGYTGELFF. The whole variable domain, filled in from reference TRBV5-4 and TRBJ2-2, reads ETGVTQSPTHLIKTRGQQVTLRCSSQSGHNTVSWYQQALGQGPQFIFQYYREEENGRGNFPPRFSGLQFPNYSSELNVNALELDDSALYLCASGRDGYTGELFFGEGSRLTVL.